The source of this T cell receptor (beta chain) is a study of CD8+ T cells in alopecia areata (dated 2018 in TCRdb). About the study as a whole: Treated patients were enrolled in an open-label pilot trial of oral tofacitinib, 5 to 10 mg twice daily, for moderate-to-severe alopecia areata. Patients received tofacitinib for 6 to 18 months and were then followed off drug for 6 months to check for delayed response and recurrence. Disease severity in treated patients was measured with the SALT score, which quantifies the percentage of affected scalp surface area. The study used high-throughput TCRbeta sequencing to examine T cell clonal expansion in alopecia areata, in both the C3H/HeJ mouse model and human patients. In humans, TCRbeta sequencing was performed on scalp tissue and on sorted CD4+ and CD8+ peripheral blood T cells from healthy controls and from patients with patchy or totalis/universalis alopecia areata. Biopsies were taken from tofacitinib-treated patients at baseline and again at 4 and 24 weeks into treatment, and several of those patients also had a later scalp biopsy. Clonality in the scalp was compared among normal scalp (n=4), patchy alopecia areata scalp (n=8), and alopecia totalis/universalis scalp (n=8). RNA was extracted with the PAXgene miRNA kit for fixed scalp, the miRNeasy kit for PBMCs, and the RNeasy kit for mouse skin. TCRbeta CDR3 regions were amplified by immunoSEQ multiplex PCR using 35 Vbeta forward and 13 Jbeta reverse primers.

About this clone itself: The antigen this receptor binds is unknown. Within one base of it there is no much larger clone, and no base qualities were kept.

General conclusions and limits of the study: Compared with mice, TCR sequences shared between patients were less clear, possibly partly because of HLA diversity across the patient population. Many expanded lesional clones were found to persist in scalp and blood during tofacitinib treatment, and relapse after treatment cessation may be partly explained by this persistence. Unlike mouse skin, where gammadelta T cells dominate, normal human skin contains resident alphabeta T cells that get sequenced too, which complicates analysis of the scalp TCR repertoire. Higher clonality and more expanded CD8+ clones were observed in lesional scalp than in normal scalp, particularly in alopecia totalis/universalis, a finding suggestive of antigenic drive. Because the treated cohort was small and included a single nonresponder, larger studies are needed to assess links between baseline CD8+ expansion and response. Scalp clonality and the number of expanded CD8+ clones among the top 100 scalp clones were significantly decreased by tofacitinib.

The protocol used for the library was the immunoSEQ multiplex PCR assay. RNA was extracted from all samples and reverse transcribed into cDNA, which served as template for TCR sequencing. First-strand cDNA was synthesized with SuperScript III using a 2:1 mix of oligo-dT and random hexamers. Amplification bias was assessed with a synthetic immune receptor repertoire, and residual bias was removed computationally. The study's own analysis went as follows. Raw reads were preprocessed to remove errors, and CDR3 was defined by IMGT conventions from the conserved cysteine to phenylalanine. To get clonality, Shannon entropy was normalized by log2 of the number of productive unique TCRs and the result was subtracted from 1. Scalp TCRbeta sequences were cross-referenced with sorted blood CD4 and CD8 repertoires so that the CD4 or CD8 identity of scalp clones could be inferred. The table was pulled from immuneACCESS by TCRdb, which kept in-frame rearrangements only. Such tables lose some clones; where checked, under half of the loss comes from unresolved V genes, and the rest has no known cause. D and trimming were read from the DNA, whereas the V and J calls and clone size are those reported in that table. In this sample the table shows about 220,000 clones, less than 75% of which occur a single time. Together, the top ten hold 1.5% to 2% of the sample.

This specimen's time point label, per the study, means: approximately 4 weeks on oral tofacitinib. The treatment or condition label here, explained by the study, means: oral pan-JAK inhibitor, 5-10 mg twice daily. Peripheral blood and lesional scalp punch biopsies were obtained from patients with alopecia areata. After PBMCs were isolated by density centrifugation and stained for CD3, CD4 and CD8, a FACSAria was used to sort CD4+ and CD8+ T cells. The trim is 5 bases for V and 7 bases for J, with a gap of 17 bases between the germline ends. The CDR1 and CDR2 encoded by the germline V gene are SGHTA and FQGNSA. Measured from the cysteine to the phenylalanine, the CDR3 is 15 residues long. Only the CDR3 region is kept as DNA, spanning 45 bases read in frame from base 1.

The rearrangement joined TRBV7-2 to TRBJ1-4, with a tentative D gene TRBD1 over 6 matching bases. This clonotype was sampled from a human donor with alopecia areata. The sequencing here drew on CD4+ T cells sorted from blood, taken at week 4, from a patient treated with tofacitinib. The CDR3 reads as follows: CASSPRGGRGEKLFF. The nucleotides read TGTGCCAGCAGCCCACGTGGGGGGCGGGGTGAAAAACTGTTTTTT.